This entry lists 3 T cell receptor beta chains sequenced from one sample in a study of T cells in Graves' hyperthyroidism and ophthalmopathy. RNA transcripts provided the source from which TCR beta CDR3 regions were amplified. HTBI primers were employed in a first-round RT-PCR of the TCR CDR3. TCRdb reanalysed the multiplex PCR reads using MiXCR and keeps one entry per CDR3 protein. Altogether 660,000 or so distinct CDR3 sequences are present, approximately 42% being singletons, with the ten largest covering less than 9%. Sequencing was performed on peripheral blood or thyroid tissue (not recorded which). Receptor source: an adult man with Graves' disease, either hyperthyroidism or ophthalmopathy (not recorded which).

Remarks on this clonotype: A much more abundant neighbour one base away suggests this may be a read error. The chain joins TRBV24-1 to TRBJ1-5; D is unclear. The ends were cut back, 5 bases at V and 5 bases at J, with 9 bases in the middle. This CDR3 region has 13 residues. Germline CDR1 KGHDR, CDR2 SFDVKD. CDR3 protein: CATSVGFDQPQHF. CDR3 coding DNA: TGTGCCACCAGTGTAGGGTTCGATCAGCCCCAGCATTTT.

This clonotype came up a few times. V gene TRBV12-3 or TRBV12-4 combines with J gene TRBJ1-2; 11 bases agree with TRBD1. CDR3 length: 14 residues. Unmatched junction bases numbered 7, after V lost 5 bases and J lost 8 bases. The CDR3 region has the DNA TGTGCCAGCAGTCGGACAGGGGGCGTTGAGGGCTACACCTTC. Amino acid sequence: CASSRTGGVEGYTF.

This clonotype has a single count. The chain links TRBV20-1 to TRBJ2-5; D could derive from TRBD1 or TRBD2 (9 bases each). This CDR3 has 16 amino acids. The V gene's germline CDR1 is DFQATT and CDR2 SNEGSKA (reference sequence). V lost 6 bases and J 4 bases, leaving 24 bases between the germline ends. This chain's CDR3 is CSAKIALAGQGETQYF. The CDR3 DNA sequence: TGCAGTGCCAAGATCGCCCTAGCGGGACAGGGAGAGACCCAGTACTTC.